This T cell receptor beta chain was captured by sequencing in a study of T-cell reconstitution after alpha-beta-depleted transplantation in children (dated by TCRdb to 2016 to 2018). Background on the whole study: Using TCR repertoire profiling, the study followed T-cell immune reconstitution in a quantitative way in children after TCRalphabeta/CD19-depleted allogeneic hematopoietic cell transplantation.

The CDR3 goes from the cysteine to the phenylalanine over 15 residues. Of all the DNA, just the CDR3 is kept, 45 bases in frame from base 1. The germline V gene supplies CDR1 SNHLY and CDR2 FYNNEI. V drops 6 bases and J drops 2 bases, leaving 14 bases in between. Comment on this clonotype: Its specific antigen is unknown. No base-level quality is on record; no much larger clone is a single base apart.

Library preparation was by PCR. Sequenced using an Illumina HiSeq 2500. To normalize quantification of the TCRbeta repertoire, the TCR libraries were built with molecular barcoding that relied on unique molecular identifiers. In TCRdb, the public reads were trimmed at Q25 with fastp and aligned with MiXCR, with productive beta chains retained. Rows are combined by CDR3 protein, so each entry shows the most common genes and DNA. In this sample the table shows about 640,000 distinct CDR3 sequences, 16% of which occur a single time. The leading ten clones occupy 1.1% of the sample. The sample was PBMCs from the stem cell graft donor, taken from the stem cell graft. This clonotype was sampled from a human donor who donated a stem cell graft to a child with acute myeloid leukemia. The chain uses TRBV2 and TRBJ1-5, with TRBD1 tentatively as D gene (5 bases match). The encoded CDR3 is CASRRGREGNQPQHF. The nucleotide sequence is TGTGCCAGCAGGCGGGGCAGGGAGGGCAATCAGCCCCAGCATTTT.